The 9 T cell receptor beta chains below come from one sample, sequenced in a study of T cells in Graves' hyperthyroidism and ophthalmopathy. The CDR3 regions of TCR beta were amplified from RNA transcripts. The HTBI set primed first-round TCR CDR3 RT-PCR. TCRdb used MiXCR to reprocess the multiplex PCR reads, holding one entry per CDR3 protein. Among a few hundred thousand distinct CDR3 sequences, about 18% were seen once, and the ten largest hold less than 45%. The sequenced sample was blood. Receptor source: a man younger than 30 with Graves' ophthalmopathy.

This clonotype has ten or more counts. In nucleotides, the CDR3 is TGTGCCAGCAGTTTAGAACCTTTCCAAGAGACCCAGTACTTC. Encoded protein: CASSLEPFQETQYF. This chain joins TRBV12-3 or TRBV12-4 and TRBJ2-5; D not certain. This CDR3 is 14 amino acids long. V lost 1 base, J lost 1 base, and 7 bases lay in between.

This clonotype showed up many times. The J gene is TRBJ2-7, the V gene TRBV27; the D gene is possibly TRBD1 (5 bases). The CDR3 contains 14 residues. From germline, CDR1 is MNHEY and CDR2 SMNVEV (reference sequence). Trimming shortened V by 0 bases and J by 6 bases, and 12 bases separated the two germline ends. For the CDR3, the DNA is TGTGCCAGCAGTTTATCCCTCGGACAATTCGAGCAGTACTTC. The encoded protein is CASSLSLGQFEQYF.

In this sample, this clonotype turned up many times. The rearrangement uses TRBV6-2 or TRBV6-3 and TRBJ2-5, with 8 bases matching TRBD1. The CDR3 runs to 14 residues. Germline trimming cut 7 bases from V and 4 bases from J; bases unmatched to any gene: 8. Germline assignment: CDR1 MNHEY and CDR2 SVGEGT. Here the CDR3 reads CASNDRGPGETQYF. The CDR3, as DNA: TGTGCCAGCAACGACAGGGGCCCGGGAGAGACCCAGTACTTC.

The V gene is TRBV7-6, the J gene TRBJ1-4; D gene unclear. This CDR3 is 14 amino acids long. V lost 5 bases to trimming and J lost 7 bases, with 14 bases between them. Germline V CDR1 and CDR2: SGHVS, FNYEAQ. The CDR3 nucleotides are TGTGCCAGCAGCCTCGCGGGAATGGCTGAAAAACTGTTTTTT. Translation: CASSLAGMAEKLFF.

The chain is built from TRBV19 and TRBJ2-1; 7 nucleotides line up with TRBD1. The CDR3 length is 14 residues. The junction had 11 bases not matched to a gene; V was cut back by 9 bases and J by 6 bases. CDR1 and CDR2 (germline): LNHDA, SQIVND (reference sequence). CDR3 DNA sequence: TGTGCCAGCACGGCGTACAGGGGTGGCAATGAGCAGTTCTTC. Amino acids: CASTAYRGGNEQFF. Full variable domain (outside the CDR3, taken from reference TRBV19 and TRBJ2-1): DGGITQSPKYLFRKEGQNVTLSCEQNLNHDAMYWYRQDPGQGLRLIYYSQIVNDFQKGDIAEGYSVSREKKESFPLTVTSAQKNPTAFYLCASTAYRGGNEQFFGPGTRLTVL.

The rearrangement links TRBV11-2 to TRBJ2-7; no clear D. The CDR3 is 11 amino acids. Trimming cost V 5 bases and J 7 bases, with 9 bases left between them. Germline CDR1 and CDR2: SGHAT and FQNNGV. Here the CDR3 reads CASSNLWEQYF. The DNA for the CDR3 is TGTGCCAGCAGCAACTTGTGGGAGCAGTACTTC.

This chain links TRBV10-1 with TRBJ2-7; D remains unclear. Germline CDR1 WNHNN, CDR2 SYGVQD (reference sequence). Trimming pared 8 bases from V and 2 bases from J, leaving 13 bases between. The CDR3 totals 13 residues. The CDR3, as DNA: TGCGCCAGCGAGGACGGTTTTACCTACGAGCAGTACTTC. This gives the protein CASEDGFTYEQYF.

As for this clonotype: This may come from a read error, since a much larger clone is one base off. This chain joins TRBV7-9 and TRBJ1-5, with TRBD1 identical over 7 bases. The germline V gene encodes CDR1 SEHNR and CDR2 FQNEAQ (reference sequence). CDR3 size: 13 residues. CDR3 nucleotide sequence: TGTGCCAGCAGCCGGGGACAGTTTAAAGCCCAGCGTTTT. The encoded protein is CASSRGQFKAQRF.

The V gene is TRBV6-1, the J gene TRBJ1-1; TRBD1 agrees at 8 bases. The CDR3 runs to 15 residues. V gave up 1 base and J gave up 5 bases; unmatched junction bases: 6. Germline assignment: CDR1 MNHNS and CDR2 SASEGT. The CDR3 reads CASSEGRTGRTEAFF. The CDR3 DNA follows: TGTGCCAGCAGTGAAGGTCGGACAGGGAGGACTGAAGCTTTCTTT.